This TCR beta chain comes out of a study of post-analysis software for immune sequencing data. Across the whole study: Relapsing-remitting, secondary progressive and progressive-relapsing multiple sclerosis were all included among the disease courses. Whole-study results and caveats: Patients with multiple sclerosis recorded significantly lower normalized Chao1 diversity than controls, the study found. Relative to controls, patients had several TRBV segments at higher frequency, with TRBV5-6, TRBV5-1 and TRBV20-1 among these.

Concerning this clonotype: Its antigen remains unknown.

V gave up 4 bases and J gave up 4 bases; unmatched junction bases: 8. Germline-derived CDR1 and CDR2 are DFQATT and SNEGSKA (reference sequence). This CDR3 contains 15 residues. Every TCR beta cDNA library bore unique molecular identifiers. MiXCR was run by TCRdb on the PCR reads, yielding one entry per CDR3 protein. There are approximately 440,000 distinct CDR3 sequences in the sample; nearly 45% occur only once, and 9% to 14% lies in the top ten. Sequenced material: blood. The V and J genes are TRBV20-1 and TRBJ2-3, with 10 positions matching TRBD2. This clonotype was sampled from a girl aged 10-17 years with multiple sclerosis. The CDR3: CSATELAGLSDTQYF. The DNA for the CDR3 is TGCAGTGCTACCGAACTAGCGGGACTATCAGATACGCAGTATTTT.